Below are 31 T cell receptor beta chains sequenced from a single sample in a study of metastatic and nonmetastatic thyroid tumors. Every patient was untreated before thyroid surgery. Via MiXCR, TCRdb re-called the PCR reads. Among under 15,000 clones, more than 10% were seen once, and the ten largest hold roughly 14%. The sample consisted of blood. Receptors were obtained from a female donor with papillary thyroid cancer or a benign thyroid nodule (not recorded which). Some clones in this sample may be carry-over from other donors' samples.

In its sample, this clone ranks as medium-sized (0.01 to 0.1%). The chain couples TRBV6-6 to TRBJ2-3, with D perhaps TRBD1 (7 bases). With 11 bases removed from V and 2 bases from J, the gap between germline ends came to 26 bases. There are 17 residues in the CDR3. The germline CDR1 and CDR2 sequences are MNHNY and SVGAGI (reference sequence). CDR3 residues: CAHRGQSRRGYTDTQYF. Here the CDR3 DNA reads TGTGCCCACCGGGGACAGTCGAGGCGGGGCTACACAGATACGCAGTATTTT.

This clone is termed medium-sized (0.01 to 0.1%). CDR3 sequence (DNA): TGTGCCAGCAGTGAACGATCACTACTAGCGGGTGATGAGCAGTTCTTC. Translated, it gives CASSERSLLAGDEQFF. The rearrangement uses TRBV6-1 and TRBJ2-1, with 9 bases matching TRBD2. Germline CDR1 MNHNS, CDR2 SASEGT. This CDR3 has 16 amino acids. The V segment lost 2 bases and the J segment 8 bases; nucleotides outside the gene matches: 10.

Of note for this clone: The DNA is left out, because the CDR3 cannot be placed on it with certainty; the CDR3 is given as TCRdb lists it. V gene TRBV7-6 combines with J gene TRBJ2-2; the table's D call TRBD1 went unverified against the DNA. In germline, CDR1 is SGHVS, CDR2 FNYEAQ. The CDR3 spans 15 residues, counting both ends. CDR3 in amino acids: CASSLVDSRPGSCFF.

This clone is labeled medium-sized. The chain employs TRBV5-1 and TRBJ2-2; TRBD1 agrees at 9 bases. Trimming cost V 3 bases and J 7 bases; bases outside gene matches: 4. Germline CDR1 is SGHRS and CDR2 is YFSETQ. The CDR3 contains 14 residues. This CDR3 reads CASSSGTGFGELFF. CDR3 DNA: TGCGCCAGCAGCTCCGGGACAGGGTTCGGGGAGCTGTTTTTT.

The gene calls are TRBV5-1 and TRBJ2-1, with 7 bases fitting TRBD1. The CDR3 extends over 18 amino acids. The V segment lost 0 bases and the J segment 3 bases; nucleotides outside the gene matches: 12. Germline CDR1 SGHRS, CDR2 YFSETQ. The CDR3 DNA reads TGCGCCAGCAGCTTGGGAAGGGGGCGGTATGGAAACTACAATGAGCAGTTCTTC. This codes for CASSLGRGRYGNYNEQFF.

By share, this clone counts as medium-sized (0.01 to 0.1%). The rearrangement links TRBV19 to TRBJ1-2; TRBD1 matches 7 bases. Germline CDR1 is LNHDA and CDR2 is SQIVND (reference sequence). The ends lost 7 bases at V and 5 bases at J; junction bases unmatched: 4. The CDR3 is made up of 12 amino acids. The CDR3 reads CASMEGQYGYTF. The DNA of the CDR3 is TGTGCCAGTATGGAGGGACAGTATGGCTACACCTTC.

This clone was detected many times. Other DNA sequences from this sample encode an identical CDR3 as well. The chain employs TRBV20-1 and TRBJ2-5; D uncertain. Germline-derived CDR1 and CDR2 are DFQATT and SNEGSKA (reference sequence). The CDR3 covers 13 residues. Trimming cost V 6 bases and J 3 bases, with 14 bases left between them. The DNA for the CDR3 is TGCAGTGCAAGCCGCTCGTCTAAAGAGACCCAGTACTTC. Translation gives CSASRSSKETQYF.

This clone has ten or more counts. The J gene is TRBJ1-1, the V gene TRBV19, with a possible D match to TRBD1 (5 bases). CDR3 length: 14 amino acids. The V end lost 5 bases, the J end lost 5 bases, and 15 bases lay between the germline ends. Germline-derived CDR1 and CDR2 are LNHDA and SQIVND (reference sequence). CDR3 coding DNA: TGTGCCAGTAGTGTTGGGACGGGGACGACTGAAGCTTTCTTT. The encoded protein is CASSVGTGTTEAFF.

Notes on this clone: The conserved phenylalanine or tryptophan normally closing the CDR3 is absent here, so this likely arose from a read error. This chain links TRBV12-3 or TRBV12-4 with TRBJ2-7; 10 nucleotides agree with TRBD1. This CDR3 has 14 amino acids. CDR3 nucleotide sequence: TGCGCCAGCACCCCGGGACAGGGGACCTACGAGCAGTACCTC. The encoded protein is CASTPGQGTYEQYL.

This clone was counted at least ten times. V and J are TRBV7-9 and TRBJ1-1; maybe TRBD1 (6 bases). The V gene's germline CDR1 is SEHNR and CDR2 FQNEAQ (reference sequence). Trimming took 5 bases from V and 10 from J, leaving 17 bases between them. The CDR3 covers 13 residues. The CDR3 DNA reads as TGTGCCAGCAGCGGGCTCACAGGGAGGGTAGCTTTCTTT. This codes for CASSGLTGRVAFF.

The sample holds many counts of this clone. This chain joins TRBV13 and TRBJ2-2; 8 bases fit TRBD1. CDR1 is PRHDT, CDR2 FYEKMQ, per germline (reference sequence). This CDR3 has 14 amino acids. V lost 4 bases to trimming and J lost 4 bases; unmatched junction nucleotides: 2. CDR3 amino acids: CASSSDRVTGELFF. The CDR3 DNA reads TGTGCCAGCAGCTCGGACAGGGTCACCGGGGAGCTGTTTTTT. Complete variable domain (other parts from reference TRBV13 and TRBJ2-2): AAGVIQSPRHLIKEKRETATLKCYPIPRHDTVYWYQQGPGQDPQFLISFYEKMQSDKGSIPDRFSAQQFSDYHSELNMSSLELGDSALYFCASSSDRVTGELFFGEGSRLTVL.

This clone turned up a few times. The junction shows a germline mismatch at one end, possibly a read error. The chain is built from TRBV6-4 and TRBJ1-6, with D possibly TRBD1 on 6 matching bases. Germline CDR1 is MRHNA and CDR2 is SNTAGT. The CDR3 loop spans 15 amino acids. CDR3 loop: CASSSGAGDGSPLHF. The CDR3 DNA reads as TGCGCCAGCAGCTCCGGGGCAGGGGATGGTTCACCCCTCCACTTT.

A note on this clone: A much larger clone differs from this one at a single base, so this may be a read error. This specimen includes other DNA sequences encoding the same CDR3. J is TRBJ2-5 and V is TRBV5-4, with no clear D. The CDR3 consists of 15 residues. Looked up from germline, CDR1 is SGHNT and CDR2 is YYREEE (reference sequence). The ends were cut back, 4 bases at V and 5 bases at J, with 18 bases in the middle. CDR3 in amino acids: CASSLAGRKVETQYF. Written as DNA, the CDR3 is TGTGCCAGCAGCCTGGCTGGCAGGAAGGTGGAGACCCAGTACTTC. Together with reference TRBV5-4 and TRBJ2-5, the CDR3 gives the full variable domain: ETGVTQSPTHLIKTRGQQVTLRCSSQSGHNTVSWYQQALGQGPQFIFQYYREEENGRGNFPPRFSGLQFPNYSSELNVNALELDDSALYLCASSLAGRKVETQYFGPGTRLLVL.

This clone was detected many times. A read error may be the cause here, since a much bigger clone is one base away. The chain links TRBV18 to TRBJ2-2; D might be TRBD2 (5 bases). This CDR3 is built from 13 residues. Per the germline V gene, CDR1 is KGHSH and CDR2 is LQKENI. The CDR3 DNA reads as TGTGCCAGCTCACCACAGGGATCCGGGGAGCCGTTTTTT. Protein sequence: CASSPQGSGEPFF. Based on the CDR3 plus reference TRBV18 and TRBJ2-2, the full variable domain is NAGVMQNPRHLVRRRGQEARLRCSPMKGHSHVYWYRQLPEEGLKFMVYLQKENIIDESGMPKERFSAEFPKEGPSILRIQQVVRGDSAAYFCASSPQGSGEPFFGEGSRLTVL.

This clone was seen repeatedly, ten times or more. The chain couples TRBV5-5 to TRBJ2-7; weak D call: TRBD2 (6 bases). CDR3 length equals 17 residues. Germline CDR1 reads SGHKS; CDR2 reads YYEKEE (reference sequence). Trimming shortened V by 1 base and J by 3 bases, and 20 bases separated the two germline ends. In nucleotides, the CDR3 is TGTGCCAGCAGCTTGATCGGCAGGGAGGTTTCCTACTACGAGCAGTACTTC. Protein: CASSLIGREVSYYEQYF.

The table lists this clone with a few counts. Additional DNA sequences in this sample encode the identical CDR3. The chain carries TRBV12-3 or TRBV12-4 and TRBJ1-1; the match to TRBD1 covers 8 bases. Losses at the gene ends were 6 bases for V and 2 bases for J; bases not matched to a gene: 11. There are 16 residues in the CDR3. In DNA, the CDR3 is TGTGCCAGCAGCGAGACTCCTGGACAGGGCAACACTGAAGCTTTCTTT. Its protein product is CASSETPGQGNTEAFF.

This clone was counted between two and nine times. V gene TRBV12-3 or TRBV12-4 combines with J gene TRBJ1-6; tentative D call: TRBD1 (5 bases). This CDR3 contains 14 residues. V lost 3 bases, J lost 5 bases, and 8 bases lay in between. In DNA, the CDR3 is TGTGCCAGCAGTTTGGGGGTGAATAATTCACCCCTCCACTTT. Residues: CASSLGVNNSPLHF.

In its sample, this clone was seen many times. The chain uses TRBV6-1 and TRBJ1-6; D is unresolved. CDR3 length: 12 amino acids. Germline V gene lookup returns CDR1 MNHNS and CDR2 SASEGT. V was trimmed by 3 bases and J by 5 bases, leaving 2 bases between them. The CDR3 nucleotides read TGTGCCAGCAGTGACCATAATTCACCCCTCCACTTT. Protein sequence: CASSDHNSPLHF.

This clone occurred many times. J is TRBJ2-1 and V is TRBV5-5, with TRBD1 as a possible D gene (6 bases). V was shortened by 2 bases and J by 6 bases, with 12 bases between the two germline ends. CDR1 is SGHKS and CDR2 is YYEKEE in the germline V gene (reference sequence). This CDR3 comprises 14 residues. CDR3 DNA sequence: TGTGCCAGCAGCTTACAGGGTTGGCCCAATGAGCAGTTCTTC. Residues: CASSLQGWPNEQFF.

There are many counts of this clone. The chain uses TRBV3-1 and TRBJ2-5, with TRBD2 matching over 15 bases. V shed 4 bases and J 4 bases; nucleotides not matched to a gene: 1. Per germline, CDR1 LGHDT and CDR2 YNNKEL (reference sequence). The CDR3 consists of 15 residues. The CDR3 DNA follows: TGTGCCAGCAGCCGGACTAGCGGGAGGGGAGAGACCCAGTACTTC. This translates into CASSRTSGRGETQYF.

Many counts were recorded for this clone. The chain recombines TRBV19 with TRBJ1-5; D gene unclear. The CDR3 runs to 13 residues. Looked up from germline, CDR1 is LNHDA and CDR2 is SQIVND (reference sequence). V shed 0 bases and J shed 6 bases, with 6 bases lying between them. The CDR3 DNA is TGTGCCAGTAGTATAGAGGGTACTCAGCCCCAGCATTTT. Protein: CASSIEGTQPQHF.

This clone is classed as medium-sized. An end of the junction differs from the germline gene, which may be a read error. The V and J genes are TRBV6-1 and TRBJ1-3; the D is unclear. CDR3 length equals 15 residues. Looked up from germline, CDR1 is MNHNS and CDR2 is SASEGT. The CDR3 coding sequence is TGTGCCAGCAGTCATGCAGGAGGCTCTAGAAACACCATATATTTT. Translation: CASSHAGGSRNTIYF.

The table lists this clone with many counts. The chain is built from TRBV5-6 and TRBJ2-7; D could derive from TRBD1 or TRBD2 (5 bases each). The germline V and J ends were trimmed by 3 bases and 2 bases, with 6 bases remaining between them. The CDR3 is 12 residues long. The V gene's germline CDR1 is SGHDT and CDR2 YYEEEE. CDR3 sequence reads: CASSWGTYEQYF. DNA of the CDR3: TGTGCCAGCAGCTGGGGGACCTACGAGCAGTACTTC.

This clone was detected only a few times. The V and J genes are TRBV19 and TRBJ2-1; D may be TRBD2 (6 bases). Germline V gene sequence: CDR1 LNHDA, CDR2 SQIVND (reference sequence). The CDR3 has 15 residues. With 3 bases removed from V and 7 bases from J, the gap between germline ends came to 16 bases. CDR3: CASSIKARGGNEQFF. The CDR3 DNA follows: TGTGCCAGTAGTATTAAGGCTAGGGGAGGAAATGAGCAGTTCTTC. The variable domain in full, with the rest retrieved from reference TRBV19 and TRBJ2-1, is DGGITQSPKYLFRKEGQNVTLSCEQNLNHDAMYWYRQDPGQGLRLIYYSQIVNDFQKGDIAEGYSVSREKKESFPLTVTSAQKNPTAFYLCASSIKARGGNEQFFGPGTRLTVL.

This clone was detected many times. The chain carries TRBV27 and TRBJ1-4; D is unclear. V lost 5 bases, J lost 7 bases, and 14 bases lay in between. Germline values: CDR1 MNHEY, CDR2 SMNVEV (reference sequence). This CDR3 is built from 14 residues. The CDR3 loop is CASSRLGGGEKLFF. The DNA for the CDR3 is TGTGCCAGCAGTCGTTTAGGAGGTGGTGAAAAACTGTTTTTT.

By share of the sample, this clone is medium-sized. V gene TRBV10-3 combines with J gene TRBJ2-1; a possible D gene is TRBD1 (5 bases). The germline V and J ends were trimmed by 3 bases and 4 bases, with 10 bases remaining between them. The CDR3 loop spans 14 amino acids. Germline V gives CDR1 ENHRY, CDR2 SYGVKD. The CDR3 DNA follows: TGTGCCATCAGTGACAGGGATGGGTACAATGAGCAGTTCTTC. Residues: CAISDRDGYNEQFF.

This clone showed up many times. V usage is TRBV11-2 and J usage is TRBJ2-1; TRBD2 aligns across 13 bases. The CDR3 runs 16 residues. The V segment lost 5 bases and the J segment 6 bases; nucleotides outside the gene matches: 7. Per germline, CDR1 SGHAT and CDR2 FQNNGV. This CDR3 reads CASSPRTSGGVNEQFF. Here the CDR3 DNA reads TGTGCCAGCAGCCCCCGGACTAGCGGGGGCGTCAATGAGCAGTTCTTC.

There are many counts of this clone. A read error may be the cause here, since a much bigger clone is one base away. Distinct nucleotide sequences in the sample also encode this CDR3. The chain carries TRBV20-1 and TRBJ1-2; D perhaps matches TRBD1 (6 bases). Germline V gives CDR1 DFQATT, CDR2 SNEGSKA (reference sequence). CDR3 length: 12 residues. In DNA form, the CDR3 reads TGCAGTGCTACTGACAGGTACTACGGCTACACCTTC. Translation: CSATDRYYGYTF.

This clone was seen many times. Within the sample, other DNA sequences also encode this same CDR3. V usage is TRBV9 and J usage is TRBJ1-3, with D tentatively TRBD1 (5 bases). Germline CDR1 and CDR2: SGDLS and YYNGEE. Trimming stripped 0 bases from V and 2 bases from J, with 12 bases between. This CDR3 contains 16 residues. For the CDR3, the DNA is TGTGCCAGCAGCGTAGCTGCAGGGAAAACTGGAAACACCATATATTTT. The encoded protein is CASSVAAGKTGNTIYF.

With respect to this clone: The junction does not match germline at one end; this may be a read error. Written as DNA, the CDR3 is TGCGCCAGCAGTGAGGTCGGGCGGGCTCAGCTCTTC. Translated: CASSEVGRAQLF. The genes are TRBV6-9 and TRBJ2-1, with D perhaps TRBD2 (5 bases). CDR1 and CDR2 from the germline V gene are MNHGY and SVAAGI. The CDR3 totals 12 residues.

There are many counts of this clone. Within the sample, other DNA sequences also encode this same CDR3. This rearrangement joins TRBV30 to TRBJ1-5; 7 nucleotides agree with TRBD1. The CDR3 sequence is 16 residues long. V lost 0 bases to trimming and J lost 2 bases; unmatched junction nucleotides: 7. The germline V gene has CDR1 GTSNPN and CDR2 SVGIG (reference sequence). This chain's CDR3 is CAWSVPVGGGNQPQHF. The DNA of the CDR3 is TGTGCCTGGAGTGTACCAGTAGGGGGCGGCAATCAGCCCCAGCATTTT. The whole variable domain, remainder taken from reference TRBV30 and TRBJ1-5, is SQTIHQWPATLVQPVGSPLSLECTVEGTSNPNLYWYRQAAGRGLQLLFYSVGIGQISSEVPQNLSASRPQDRQFILSSKKLLLSDSGFYLCAWSVPVGGGNQPQHFGDGTRLSIL.